This entry lists 6 T cell receptor beta chains sequenced from one sample in a study of post-analysis software for immune sequencing data. Study conclusions and caveats: Elevated frequency relative to controls characterized 4 or 5 TRBV segments in patients, TRBV5-6, TRBV5-1 and TRBV20-1 among them.

Researchers reported that TCR beta cDNA libraries carried unique molecular identifiers. TCRdb independently ran MiXCR on the PCR reads; one entry per CDR3 protein. The sample shows hundreds of thousands of distinct CDR3 sequences, nearly 45% of them seen only once. Their target antigens are unknown. The sequencing sample was made of blood. All receptors derive from a girl aged 5 to 17 with multiple sclerosis.

There are a few counts of this clonotype. The V and J genes are TRBV20-1 and TRBJ2-1, with D possibly being TRBD2 (5 bases). In germline, CDR1 is DFQATT, CDR2 SNEGSKA (reference sequence). V was clipped by 0 bases and J by 7 bases, with 16 bases between them. The CDR3 is made up of 15 amino acids. The CDR3 DNA follows: TGCAGTGCTAGAGATCGAGCCGGACTGGGGAATGAGCAGTTCTTC. Translating gives CSARDRAGLGNEQFF.

The chain recombines TRBV5-1 with TRBJ2-2, with a weak D call TRBD2 (5 bases). The germline V gene encodes CDR1 SGHRS and CDR2 YFSETQ. V was clipped by 0 bases and J by 1 base, with 7 bases between them. There are 15 residues in the CDR3. The CDR3 loop is CASSLAGLNTGELFF. The CDR3 DNA sequence: TGCGCCAGCAGCTTGGCCGGACTGAACACCGGGGAGCTGTTTTTT. The full variable domain, in which reference TRBV5-1 and TRBJ2-2 provide the parts outside the CDR3, is KAGVTQTPRYLIKTRGQQVTLSCSPISGHRSVSWYQQTPGQGLQFLFEYFSETQRNKGNFPGRFSGRQFSNSRSEMNVSTLELGDSALYLCASSLAGLNTGELFFGEGSRLTVL.

This clonotype was observed a handful of times. The V and J genes are TRBV5-1 and TRBJ1-1; D is ambiguous. The CDR3 extends over 14 amino acids. The V gene lost 3 bases and the J gene lost 0 bases, with 9 bases spanning the gap. Germline CDR1 and CDR2: SGHRS and YFSETQ. The CDR3 DNA reads TGCGCCAGCAGCTCAGTGCCCATGAACACTGAAGCTTTCTTT. It encodes CASSSVPMNTEAFF.

The CDR3 sequence: CASSFGVPYNEQFF. The DNA for the CDR3 is TGTGCCAGCAGCTTCGGAGTCCCCTACAATGAGCAGTTCTTC. V usage is TRBV11-2 and J usage is TRBJ2-1; D call uncertain. Germline V gene sequence: CDR1 SGHAT, CDR2 FQNNGV. The CDR3 runs 14 residues. Trimming stripped 3 bases from V and 2 bases from J, with 8 bases between.

About this clonotype itself: One end of the junction varies from germline; a read error may be responsible. The rearrangement uses TRBV28 and TRBJ2-1, with D hard to call. The CDR3 has 15 amino acids. From germline, CDR1 is MDHEN and CDR2 SYDVKM. The CDR3 sequence is CASSPLESSYNEQLF. The CDR3 region has the DNA TGTGCCAGCAGTCCGCTAGAAAGCTCCTACAATGAGCAGCTCTTC.

The gene calls are TRBV7-3 and TRBJ2-3; D gene unclear. The ends were cut back, 8 bases at V and 2 bases at J, with 8 bases in the middle. CDR3 size: 12 residues. Germline V lookup: CDR1 SGHTA, CDR2 FQGTGA. The chain's CDR3 is CASGQHTDTQYF. In DNA form, the CDR3 reads TGTGCCAGCGGGCAGCACACAGATACGCAGTATTTT.